This T cell receptor (beta chain) was identified during a study of Ad26.COV2.S vaccination and SARS-CoV-2 variants. This CDR3 spans 15 amino acids. Trimming stripped 3 bases from V and 7 bases from J, with 15 bases between. CDR1 is MNHNS and CDR2 is SASEGT in the germline V gene. Data came from immunoSEQ multiplex PCR; TCRdb stores just in-frame clones and leaves some out. The sample has some 180,000 clones, approximately 90% seen once. On this clone: Its antigen is unidentified.

General study findings and limits: Vaccine recipients surpassed placebo recipients in spike-specific TCR breadth. Reported post-vaccination CD8+ and CD4+ T cell responses to spike showed substantial breadth. In TCR breadth and depth analyses, total T cell responses may have been underestimated. Vaccinated and placebo-treated recipients had similar non-spike TCR breadth.

This clonotype was obtained from a human donor who had recovered from COVID-19. The sample in question was peripheral blood, obtained after recovery from COVID-19. The chain carries TRBV6-1 and TRBJ1-4, with D unclear. DNA of the CDR3: TGTGCCAGCAGTGATAAGTCCACCAAGGGTGAAAAACTGTTTTTT. Translated, it gives CASSDKSTKGEKLFF.